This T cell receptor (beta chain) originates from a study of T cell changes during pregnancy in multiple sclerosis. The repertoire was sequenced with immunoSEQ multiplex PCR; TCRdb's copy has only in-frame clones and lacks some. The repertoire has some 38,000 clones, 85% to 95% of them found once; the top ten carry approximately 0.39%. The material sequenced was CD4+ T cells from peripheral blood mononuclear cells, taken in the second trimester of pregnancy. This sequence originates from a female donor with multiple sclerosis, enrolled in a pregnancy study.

CDR3 loop: CASSYSTSGKSEQYF. The CDR3 DNA reads as TGTGCCAGCAGTTACTCGACTAGCGGGAAGTCCGAGCAGTACTTC. The chain couples TRBV6-6 to TRBJ2-7; 11 positions match TRBD2. In germline, CDR1 is MNHNY, CDR2 SVGAGI (reference sequence). The CDR3 is 15 amino acids. Trimming cost V 0 bases and J 6 bases; bases outside gene matches: 4.